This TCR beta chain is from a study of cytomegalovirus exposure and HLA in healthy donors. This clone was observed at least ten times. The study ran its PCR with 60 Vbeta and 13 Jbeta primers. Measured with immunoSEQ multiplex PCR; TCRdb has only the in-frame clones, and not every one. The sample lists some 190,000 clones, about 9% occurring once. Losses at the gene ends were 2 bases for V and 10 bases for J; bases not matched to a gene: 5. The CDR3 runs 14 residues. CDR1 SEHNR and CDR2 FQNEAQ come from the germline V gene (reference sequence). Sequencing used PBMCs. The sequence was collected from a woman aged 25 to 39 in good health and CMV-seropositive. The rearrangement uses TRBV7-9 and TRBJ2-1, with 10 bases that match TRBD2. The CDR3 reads CASSLHSGRSEQFF. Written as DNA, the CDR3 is TGTGCCAGCAGCTTACATAGCGGGAGGTCGGAGCAGTTCTTC.